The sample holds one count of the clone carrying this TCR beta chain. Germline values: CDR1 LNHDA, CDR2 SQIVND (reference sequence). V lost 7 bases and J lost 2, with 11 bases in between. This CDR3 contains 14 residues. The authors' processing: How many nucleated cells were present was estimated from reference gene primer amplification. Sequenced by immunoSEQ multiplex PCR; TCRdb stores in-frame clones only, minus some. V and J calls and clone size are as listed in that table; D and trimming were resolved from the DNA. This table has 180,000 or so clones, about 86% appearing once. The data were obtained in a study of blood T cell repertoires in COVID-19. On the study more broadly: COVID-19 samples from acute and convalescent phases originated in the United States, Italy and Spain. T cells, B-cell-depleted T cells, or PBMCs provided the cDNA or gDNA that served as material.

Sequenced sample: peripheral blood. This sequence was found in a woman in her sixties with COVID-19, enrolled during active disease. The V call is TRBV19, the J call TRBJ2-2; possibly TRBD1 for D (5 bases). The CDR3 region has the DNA TGTGCCAGTACCACCGACAGAAACACCGGGGAGCTGTTTTTT. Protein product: CASTTDRNTGELFF.